This note documents a single T cell receptor beta chain sequence. No antigen is known for it. The input lacks base qualities; no much larger clone sits a single base away. The immunoSEQ Assay, a bias-controlled multiplex PCR, was used to amplify TCRbeta CDR3 regions from genomic DNA. Processing in the source paper ran as follows. Nucleated cell counts per sample were estimated from amplification of reference gene primers within the assay. To quantify the absolute abundance of each unique TCRbeta CDR3 rearrangement, sequence reads were collapsed and filtered. Productive Simpson clonality was computed per sample as the square root of Simpson's diversity index over productive rearrangements. The clones in this table, taken by TCRdb from immuneACCESS, are in-frame only. Not every clone is retained; where verified, under half of the shortfall comes from an unresolved V gene, and the cause of the rest is unknown. The V and J calls and clone size come from that table; D and trimming were worked out from the DNA. Here the sample has about 160,000 clones; about 85% occur a single time. The top ten hold 3.3% of the sample.

This record belongs to a study of blood T cell repertoires in COVID-19 (dated by TCRdb to between 2020 and 2021). Concerning the study at large: Collaborator samples came from the United States, Italy and Spain and covered acute and convalescent phases of COVID-19. The prospective study material was composed of cDNA or gDNA derived from T cells, B-cell-depleted T cells, or PBMCs. Subjects who had been exposed to COVID-19, were actively infected with it, or had recovered from it provided the deeply sampled blood TCRbeta repertoires that made up the dataset. A freely available public database, intended as a resource for researchers studying the immune response to SARS-CoV-2, is where the repertoires were released. The samples were drawn from two sources: the first 160 participants of the ongoing ImmuneRACE study, and 1,254 subjects contributed by 6 global collaborators. Sample metadata almost always included a de-identified subject ID, COVID-19 status, age in years and sex. Where available, HLA class I and class II types were obtained from metadata supplied by the sample provider rather than from assay-based typing.

Sequences SEHNR (CDR1) and FQNEAQ (CDR2) are obtained from the germline V gene (reference sequence). Counted from cysteine to phenylalanine, this CDR3 has 15 amino acids. Left in the record is the CDR3 DNA by itself, 45 bases read in frame from the first base. Germline trimming: 5 bases from V, 2 bases from J; junction bases outside gene matches: 5. What the study reported, not specific to this receptor: Clinical and demographic metadata were provided uncurated, with the amount varying by source and participant.

Each collaborating institution followed its own protocols to collect whole blood in K2EDTA tubes. For TCRbeta analysis, collaborators shipped samples in one of three forms: frozen whole blood, isolated PBMCs, or DNA extracted from either of those sample types. The chain is made from TRBV7-9 and TRBJ1-5; a stretch of 8 junction bases matches TRBD1. Sequenced input: peripheral blood. The receptor's source is a human donor with acute or convalescent COVID-19. The donor label of this sample is uncertain. The CDR3: CASSSQGAGNQPQHF. The nucleotide sequence is TGTGCCAGCAGCAGCCAGGGGGCTGGCAATCAGCCCCAGCATTTT.